This is a list of T cell receptor beta chains from one sample in a study of OX40 agonist ivuxolimab in advanced cancers. Data came from immunoSEQ multiplex PCR; TCRdb stores just in-frame clones and leaves some out. Among about 28,000 clones, roughly 87% were seen once, and the ten largest hold 12% to 15%. The sequencing used CD4+ or CD8+ T cells sorted from blood, collected in a trial of the OX40 agonist ivuxolimab. All receptors come from an adult with an advanced solid tumor such as melanoma, head and neck, liver or kidney cancer. Both conserved end residues are part of each CDR3. The D gene is left open where the match is weak.

v_gene	j_gene	d_gene	CDR3nt	CDR3aa
TRBV6-1	TRBJ2-3	NA	TGTGCCAGCAGTGAAGAACCGGGAGTGGCAGATACGCAGTATTTT	CASSEEPGVADTQYF
TRBV19	TRBJ2-7	TRBD1	TGTGCCAGTAGCCGACAGGGGATCACCTACGAGCAGTACTTC	CASSRQGITYEQYF
TRBV27	TRBJ1-2	NA	TGTGCCAGCAGTGTGACCAGGGGCCCCTTTAACTATGGCTACACCTTC	CASSVTRGPFNYGYTF
TRBV15	TRBJ2-2	TRBD2	TGTGCCACCAGCAGAGATGTAGCGGGAGCAGTCACCGGGGAGCTGTTTTTT	CATSRDVAGAVTGELFF
TRBV11-2	TRBJ2-1	NA	TGTGCCAGCAGCTTATCCGGGAACGTGGGGGAGCGGTACAATGAGCAGTTCTTC	CASSLSGNVGERYNEQFF
TRBV28	TRBJ2-5	TRBD1	TGTGCCAGCAAACTAATCCGGGACAGGGTGCAGGCGGGAGAAGAGACCCAGTACTTC	CASKLIRDRVQAGEETQYF
TRBV19	TRBJ2-7	NA	TGTGCCAGTAGAGGGGGGATCGAGCAGTACTTC	CASRGGIEQYF
TRBV6-5	TRBJ1-6	TRBD1	TGTGCCAGCCGGGACAGATATAATTCACCCCTCCACTTT	CASRDRYNSPLHF
TRBV7-2	TRBJ1-5	TRBD1	TGTGCCAGCAGCTTAGTGGGAGGGGGCAGCAATCAGCCCCAGCATTTT	CASSLVGGGSNQPQHF
TRBV14	TRBJ1-5	TRBD1	TGTGCCAGCAGCCAAGAAGGAGGACAGGGGGCCCCCAGGCCCCAGCATTTT	CASSQEGGQGAPRPQHF
TRBV5-8	TRBJ2-2	NA	TGTGCCAGCAGCTTACTTTCGAACACCGGGGAGCTGTTTTTT	CASSLLSNTGELFF
TRBV7-9	TRBJ2-7	TRBD2	TGTGCCAGCAGCCTACCGGGGGATAGCGGGAGGTACGAGCAGTACTTC	CASSLPGDSGRYEQYF
TRBV15	TRBJ2-3	NA	TGTGCCACCAGCAGGCATAGCACAGATACGCAGTATTTT	CATSRHSTDTQYF